This T cell receptor (beta chain) came from a study of PD-L1 blockade in urothelial cancer. Across the study: The study recovered a median of about 140,000 T cells per blood sample.

The CDR3 sequence is 11 residues long. Germline-derived CDR1 and CDR2 are SEHNR and FQNEAQ (reference sequence). Between the trimmed V and J ends, which lost 7 bases and 9 bases, there was a span of 10 bases. Time point denoted: pretreatment peripheral blood. The repertoire was sequenced with immunoSEQ multiplex PCR; TCRdb's copy has only in-frame clones and lacks some. The sample gives about 130,000 clones, approximately 84% of which show up once; 3% to 4% is in the top ten. The V call is TRBV7-9, the J call TRBJ2-1; D gene uncertain. The sequence derives from a man over 45 with urothelial cancer. The sample in question was PBMCs, obtained around atezolizumab (anti-PD-L1) treatment. CDR3 sequence (DNA): TGTGCCAGCATCCTCTCGGGTGAGCAGTTCTTC. The encoded protein is CASILSGEQFF.